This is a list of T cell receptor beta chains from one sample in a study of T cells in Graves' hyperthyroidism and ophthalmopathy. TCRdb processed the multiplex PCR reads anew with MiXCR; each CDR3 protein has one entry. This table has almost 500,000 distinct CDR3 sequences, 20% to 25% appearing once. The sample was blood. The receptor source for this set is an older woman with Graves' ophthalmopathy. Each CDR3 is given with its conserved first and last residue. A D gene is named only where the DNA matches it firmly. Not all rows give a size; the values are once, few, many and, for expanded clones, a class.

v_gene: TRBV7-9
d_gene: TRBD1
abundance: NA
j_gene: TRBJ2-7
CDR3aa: CASSLALRTGGAEQYF
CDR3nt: TGTGCCAGCAGCTTAGCGTTAAGGACAGGGGGAGCCGAGCAGTACTTC

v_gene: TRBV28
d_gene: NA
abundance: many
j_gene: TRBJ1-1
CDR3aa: CASSLQGAEAFF
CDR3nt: TGTGCCAGCAGTCTACAGGGAGCTGAAGCTTTCTTT

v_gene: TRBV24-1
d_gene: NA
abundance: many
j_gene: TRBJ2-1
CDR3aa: CATSDLATHEQFF
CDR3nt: TGTGCCACCAGTGACCTCGCCACCCATGAGCAGTTCTTC

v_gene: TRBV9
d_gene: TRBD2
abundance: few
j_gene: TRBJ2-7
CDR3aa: CASSVATGGIGYEQYF
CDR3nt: TGTGCCAGCAGCGTAGCTACGGGGGGGATAGGCTACGAGCAGTACTTC

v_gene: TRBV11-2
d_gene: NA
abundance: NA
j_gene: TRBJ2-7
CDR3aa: CASSLERSIGPPYEQYF
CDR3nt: TGTGCCAGCAGCTTAGAAAGGTCGATTGGACCCCCCTACGAGCAGTACTTC

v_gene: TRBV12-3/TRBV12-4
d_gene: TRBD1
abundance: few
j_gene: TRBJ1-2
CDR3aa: CASSLQGRLGYTF
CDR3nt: TGTGCCAGCAGTCTACAGGGGCGACTGGGCTACACCTTC

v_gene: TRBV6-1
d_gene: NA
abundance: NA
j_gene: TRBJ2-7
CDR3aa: CASDRFYEQYF
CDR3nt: TGTGCCAGCGACAGGTTCTACGAGCAGTACTTC

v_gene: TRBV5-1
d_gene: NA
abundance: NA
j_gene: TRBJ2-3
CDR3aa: CASSPQGATDTQYF
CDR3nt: TGCGCCAGCAGCCCTCAGGGAGCCACAGATACGCAGTATTTT

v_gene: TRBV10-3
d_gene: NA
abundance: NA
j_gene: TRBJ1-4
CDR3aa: CAISQGKTFEKLFF
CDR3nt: TGTGCCATCAGCCAGGGGAAAACCTTTGAAAAACTGTTTTTT

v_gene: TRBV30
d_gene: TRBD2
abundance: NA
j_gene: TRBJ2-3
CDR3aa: CALTSGSGDTQYF
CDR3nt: TGTGCCTTAACTAGCGGGAGTGGAGATACGCAGTATTTT

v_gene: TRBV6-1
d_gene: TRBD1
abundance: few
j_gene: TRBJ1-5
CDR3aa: CASSPRPISTGNNQPQHF
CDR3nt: TGTGCCAGCAGCCCCCGGCCCATATCGACAGGGAATAATCAGCCCCAGCATTTT

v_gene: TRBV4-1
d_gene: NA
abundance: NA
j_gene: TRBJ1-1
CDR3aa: CASSQFAELWTEAFF
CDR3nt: TGCGCCAGCAGCCAATTTGCGGAGTTATGGACTGAAGCTTTCTTT

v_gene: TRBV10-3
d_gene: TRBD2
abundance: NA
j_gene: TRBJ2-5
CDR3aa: CAISTSGRQETQYF
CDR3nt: TGTGCCATCTCCACTAGCGGGAGACAAGAGACCCAGTACTTC

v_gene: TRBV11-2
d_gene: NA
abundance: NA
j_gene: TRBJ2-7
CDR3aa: CASSLGLPGSYEQYF
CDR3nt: TGTGCCAGCAGCTTGGGACTCCCCGGGTCCTACGAGCAGTACTTC

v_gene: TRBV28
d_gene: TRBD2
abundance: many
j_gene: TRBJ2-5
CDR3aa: CASSPRTSGILVTQYF
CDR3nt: TGTGCCAGCAGTCCAAGGACTAGCGGGATCCTAGTGACCCAGTACTTC

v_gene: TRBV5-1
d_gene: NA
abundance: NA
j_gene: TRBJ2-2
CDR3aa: CASSFSSGTGELFF
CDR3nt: TGCGCCAGCAGCTTCTCGAGCGGGACCGGGGAGCTGTTTTTT

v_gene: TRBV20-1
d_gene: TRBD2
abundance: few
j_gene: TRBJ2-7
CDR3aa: CSALSGRSSYEQYF
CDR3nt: TGCAGTGCTCTTAGCGGGAGGAGCTCCTACGAGCAGTACTTC

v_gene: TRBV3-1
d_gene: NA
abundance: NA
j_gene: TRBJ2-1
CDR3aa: CASSQQGYNYNEQFF
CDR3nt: TGTGCCAGCAGCCAACAGGGGTATAACTACAATGAGCAGTTCTTC

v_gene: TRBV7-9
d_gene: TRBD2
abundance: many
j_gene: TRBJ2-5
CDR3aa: CASSLKTSGKKKETQYF
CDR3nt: TGTGCCAGCAGCTTAAAGACTAGCGGGAAAAAGAAGGAGACCCAGTACTTC